A single sample gave rise to the 5 T cell receptor beta chains below, sequenced in a study of blood T cell repertoires in COVID-19. Clones were sequenced by immunoSEQ multiplex PCR, and TCRdb holds only the in-frame ones, with some missing. This table has 180,000 or so clones, around 86% appearing once. What was sequenced was peripheral blood. The receptors were gathered from a man aged 18 to 30 with acute or convalescent COVID-19.

To note about this clone: Other DNA sequences of this sample code for an identical CDR3. This chain joins TRBV19 and TRBJ1-1; D is undetermined. V was shortened by 1 base and J by 1 base, with 4 bases between the two germline ends. CDR3 length equals 13 residues. CDR1 LNHDA and CDR2 SQIVND come from the germline V gene (reference sequence). This CDR3 reads CASSIGGNTEAFF. For the CDR3, the DNA is TGTGCCAGTAGTATAGGAGGGAACACTGAAGCTTTCTTT.

The chain couples TRBV5-4 to TRBJ2-1; 9 positions match TRBD2. This CDR3 is 16 amino acids long. Germline values: CDR1 SGHNT, CDR2 YYREEE (reference sequence). Germline trimming cut 1 base from V and 2 bases from J; bases unmatched to any gene: 4. The CDR3 DNA is TGTGCCAGCAGCTTGAACGGCGGGGGGGCCTACAATGAGCAGTTCTTC. Protein: CASSLNGGGAYNEQFF.

The chain carries TRBV28 and TRBJ2-2; possibly TRBD1 for D (6 bases). The CDR3 has 17 residues. The V gene's germline CDR1 is MDHEN and CDR2 SYDVKM. Trimming took off 6 bases at V and 0 bases at J, with 17 bases between the two ends. The CDR3 nucleotides are TGTGCCAGCAGCACCATGTCAGGGGCCTCGAACACCGGGGAGCTGTTTTTT. Its protein product is CASSTMSGASNTGELFF.

This clone was seen a handful of times. The chain carries TRBV6-6 and TRBJ2-2, with TRBD1 matching over 8 bases. The CDR3 runs to 14 residues. V trimming: 2 bases; J trimming: 4 bases; junction bases outside the gene matches: 0. Per germline, CDR1 MNHNY and CDR2 SVGAGI (reference sequence). The CDR3 reads CASSYQGATGELFF. In DNA form, the CDR3 reads TGTGCCAGCAGTTACCAGGGGGCCACCGGGGAGCTGTTTTTT.

This rearrangement joins TRBV4-2 to TRBJ2-3; 12 positions agree with TRBD2. Germline CDR1 LGHNA, CDR2 YNFKEQ. The length of the CDR3 is 16 residues. The V gene end was trimmed by 4 bases and the J gene end by 1 base; junction bases not matched to a gene: 3. CDR3 protein: CASSLGTSGRTDTQYF. CDR3 DNA sequence: TGTGCCAGCAGCCTCGGGACTAGCGGGCGCACAGATACGCAGTATTTT.